Below are 4 T cell receptor beta chains sequenced from a single sample in a study of blood T cell repertoires in COVID-19. Libraries were prepared by immunoSEQ multiplex PCR; TCRdb keeps only in-frame clonotypes and omits some of them. The repertoire holds some 300,000 clones, about 90% seen once, with over 9% in the top ten. The sequencing sample was made of PBMCs or T cells enriched from blood (not recorded which). The origin of the receptors is a woman in her 30s who had recovered from COVID-19.

This chain uses TRBV12-5 with TRBJ2-2; TRBD2 aligns across 10 bases. The length of the CDR3 is 18 residues. V shed 6 bases and J 1 base; nucleotides not matched to a gene: 11. CDR1 and CDR2 from the germline V gene are LGHNT and FRNRAP. CDR3 sequence: CASGSRLAGWGNTGELFF. The DNA of the CDR3 is TGTGCTAGTGGATCCCGACTAGCGGGTTGGGGGAACACCGGGGAGCTGTTTTTT.

This clone was recorded once. The genes are TRBV9 and TRBJ2-3; D ambiguous. The CDR3 has 15 amino acids. V was cut by 2 bases and J by 3 bases, with 13 bases left in between. Germline V gene sequence: CDR1 SGDLS, CDR2 YYNGEE. The CDR3 loop is CASSVIGGSTDTQYF. CDR3 DNA: TGTGCCAGCAGCGTTATCGGCGGCTCTACAGATACGCAGTATTTT.

The CDR3 sequence is CASTTGEGYGYTF. CDR3 DNA sequence: TGTGCCAGCACTACAGGGGAAGGCTATGGCTACACCTTC. The chain links TRBV19 to TRBJ1-2; the match to TRBD1 covers 7 bases. Trimming at V came to 9 bases and at J to 4 bases, leaving 8 bases not matched to a gene. CDR1 and CDR2 from the germline V gene are LNHDA and SQIVND (reference sequence). The CDR3 totals 13 residues.

This chain connects TRBV10-3 to TRBJ1-3; TRBD1 is a possible D gene (5 bases). Trimming took 5 bases from V and 3 from J, leaving 17 bases between them. Per the germline V gene, CDR1 is ENHRY and CDR2 is SYGVKD. This CDR3 is built from 16 residues. In nucleotides, the CDR3 is TGTGCCATCAGTTCCGGGGGGGAGCAAGGTGGAAACACCATATATTTT. This gives the protein CAISSGGEQGGNTIYF.